These 18 T cell receptor beta chains were all obtained from the same sample, sequenced in a study of T cell repertoires in cytomegalovirus infection. One entry per CDR3 protein results from TCRdb running MiXCR on the reads. The sample records around 200,000 distinct CDR3 sequences, around two fifths being singletons. These receptors have no identified antigens. Sequenced material: CD8+ T cells from cultured PBMCs, taken from culture after CMV antigen stimulation. The receptors were sampled from a human donor in good health (CMV status not recorded). Some clones in this sample may be carry-over from other donors' samples.

The chain links TRBV12-3 or TRBV12-4 to TRBJ1-5, with 7 bases matching TRBD1. The CDR3 totals 15 residues. Trimming at V came to 1 base and at J to 6 bases, leaving 6 bases not matched to a gene. CDR3 protein: CASSLEGTVPQPQHF. CDR3 DNA sequence: TGTGCCAGCAGTTTAGAAGGGACAGTCCCTCAGCCCCAGCATTTT.

V gene TRBV14 combines with J gene TRBJ1-1; no clear D. In germline, CDR1 is SGHDN, CDR2 FVKESK. V gave up 1 base and J gave up 3 bases, with 18 bases separating them. This CDR3 contains 17 residues. CDR3 DNA sequence: TGTGCCAGCAGCCAAGGGGCAACATGGACTTGGGACACTGAAGCTTTCTTT. Translated, it gives CASSQGATWTWDTEAFF.

This clonotype was found a few times. This rearrangement joins TRBV6-2 or TRBV6-3 to TRBJ2-1; 11 nucleotides line up with TRBD2. This CDR3 has 16 residues. Germline CDR1 is MNHEY and CDR2 is SVGEGT. After removal of 1 base from V and 7 bases from J, the junction contained 6 bases not matched to a gene. CDR3 protein: CASSYWGTSGSNEQFF. In nucleotides, the CDR3 is TGTGCCAGCAGTTACTGGGGGACTAGCGGATCAAATGAGCAGTTCTTC.

J is TRBJ2-1 and V is TRBV28; 9 bases map to TRBD2. V shed 5 bases and J 6 bases; nucleotides not matched to a gene: 5. Germline V lookup: CDR1 MDHEN, CDR2 SYDVKM. The CDR3 covers 14 residues. CDR3 sequence: CASSPGTSRNEQFF. In nucleotides, the CDR3 is TGTGCCAGCAGTCCTGGGACTAGCCGCAATGAGCAGTTCTTC.

J is TRBJ2-7 and V is TRBV19; weak D call: TRBD1 (6 bases). The CDR3 sequence is 18 residues long. CDR1 LNHDA and CDR2 SQIVND come from the germline V gene (reference sequence). V lost 3 bases, J lost 2 bases, and 23 bases lay in between. The CDR3 nucleotides read TGTGCCAGTAGTATCTATGTTTGGGGTTCAACAGGGACCTACGAGCAGTACTTC. It encodes CASSIYVWGSTGTYEQYF.

This clonotype was seen just once. J is TRBJ2-7 and V is TRBV10-2, with 10 bases fitting TRBD1. There are 14 residues in the CDR3. Germline CDR1 and CDR2: WSHSY and SAAADI. CDR3 sequence reads: CALLRGQGTDEQYF. CDR3 nucleotides: TGCGCTTTACTCCGGGGACAGGGGACGGACGAGCAGTACTTC.

V is TRBV7-8 and J is TRBJ2-4; D unclear. CDR1 is SGHVS and CDR2 is FQNEAQ in the germline V gene. The CDR3 is 17 residues long. The V gene lost 5 bases and the J gene lost 3 bases, with 20 bases spanning the gap. The DNA of the CDR3 is TGTGCCAGCAGCGGGGAACTACCCAGGAAAGACAAAAACATTCAGTACTTC. The encoded protein is CASSGELPRKDKNIQYF.

The chain uses TRBV12-3 or TRBV12-4 and TRBJ1-2, with D uncertain. The CDR3 contains 13 residues. The germline V and J ends were trimmed by 7 bases and 0 bases, with 9 bases remaining between them. CDR3 in DNA: TGTGCCAGCAATACAGAGGCTAACTATGGCTACACCTTC. It codes for CASNTEANYGYTF.

The chain uses TRBV7-3 and TRBJ2-6, with 7 nucleotides matching TRBD2. CDR1 is SGHTA, CDR2 FQGTGA, per germline. This CDR3 region has 17 residues. V shed 3 bases, J shed 4 bases, and the junction held 9 bases outside the gene matches. CDR3 amino acids: CASSFNLGGLGANVLTF. The CDR3 DNA is TGTGCCAGCAGCTTCAACCTCGGGGGGTTAGGGGCCAACGTCCTGACTTTC. The variable domain in full, completed from reference TRBV7-3 and TRBJ2-6, reads GAGVSQTPSNKVTEKGKYVELRCDPISGHTALYWYRQSLGQGPEFLIYFQGTGAADDSGLPNDRFFAVRPEGSVSTLKIQRTERGDSAVYLCASSFNLGGLGANVLTFGAGSRLTVL.

The gene calls are TRBV6-6 and TRBJ2-1; 14 positions agree with TRBD2. The CDR3 covers 16 residues. Germline loops: CDR1 MNHNY, CDR2 SVGAGI (reference sequence). V lost 5 bases and J lost 8; bases outside the gene matches: 8. CDR3 sequence: CASSNWGLAGADEQFF. CDR3 bases: TGTGCCAGCAGTAACTGGGGACTAGCGGGAGCGGATGAGCAGTTCTTC.

A word on this clonotype: Germline is not matched at one junction end, which may reflect a read error. The rearrangement links TRBV6-6 to TRBJ2-2; 10 bases align to TRBD2. CDR1 and CDR2 (germline): MNHNY, SVGAGI (reference sequence). This CDR3 has 15 amino acids. The chain's CDR3 is CASGYSSGSRGELFF. In DNA, the CDR3 is TGTGCCAGCGGTTACTCTAGCGGGAGTCGAGGGGAGCTGTTTTTT.

The chain has TRBV20-1 and TRBJ2-7; 7 bases agree with TRBD2. This CDR3 is 14 amino acids long. Trimming took 1 base from V and 5 from J; bases not matched to a gene: 8. Germline loops: CDR1 DFQATT, CDR2 SNEGSKA (reference sequence). For the CDR3, the DNA is TGCAGTGCTAGAGGTAGTAGCGGGCCAAACGAGCAGTACTTC. Translation: CSARGSSGPNEQYF.

The chain combines TRBV7-8 with TRBJ2-3; the match to TRBD2 covers 7 bases. Losses at the gene ends were 5 bases for V and 7 bases for J; bases not matched to a gene: 18. This CDR3 spans 17 amino acids. Germline CDR1 SGHVS, CDR2 FQNEAQ. The CDR3: CASSPSGAAALGNTQYF. Here the CDR3 DNA reads TGTGCCAGCAGCCCGAGCGGGGCGGCGGCCTTAGGAAATACGCAGTATTTT.

This chain connects TRBV4-1 to TRBJ1-3; TRBD1 is a possible D gene (6 bases). Trimming left V 2 bases short and J 0 bases short, with 11 bases between. CDR1 is MGHRA and CDR2 is YSYEKL in the germline V gene. The CDR3 runs 16 residues. The CDR3 bases are TGCGCCAGCAGCCAAAGACAGGCAGACTCTGGAAACACCATATATTTT. It yields the protein CASSQRQADSGNTIYF.

V and J are TRBV27 and TRBJ2-7; D may be TRBD1 (8 bases). V was trimmed by 7 bases and J by 1 base, leaving 17 bases between them. Germline V gene lookup returns CDR1 MNHEY and CDR2 SMNVEV (reference sequence). The CDR3 loop spans 15 amino acids. In nucleotides, the CDR3 is TGTGCCAGCACCCCTGGACAGGGAGGGTCCTACGAGCAGTACTTC. Protein: CASTPGQGGSYEQYF.

Here the CDR3 reads CASSLRQEETQYF. CDR3 sequence (DNA): TGTGCCAGCAGCCTAAGACAGGAAGAGACCCAGTACTTC. The chain joins TRBV7-8 to TRBJ2-5, with a weak D call TRBD1 (6 bases). Germline CDR1 is SGHVS and CDR2 is FQNEAQ. V dropped 5 bases and J dropped 3 bases, with 10 bases sitting between them. The CDR3 is 13 residues long.

This rearrangement joins TRBV6-5 to TRBJ2-5; D is possibly TRBD2 (6 bases). The germline V gene has CDR1 MNHEY and CDR2 SVGAGI. This CDR3 is 13 amino acids long. V lost 2 bases and J 6 bases, leaving 10 bases between the germline ends. In DNA form, the CDR3 reads TGTGCCAGCAGTTACGGAGGAGGGAAGACCCAGTACTTC. Amino acids: CASSYGGGKTQYF.

The V gene is TRBV20-1, the J gene TRBJ2-7; D gene ambiguous. Between the trimmed V and J ends, which lost 5 bases and 0 bases, there was a span of 14 bases. This CDR3 is 14 amino acids long. The germline CDR1 and CDR2 sequences are DFQATT and SNEGSKA (reference sequence). As DNA, the CDR3 is TGCAGTGCTTTCCCTGGCAAAAGCTCCTACGAGCAGTACTTC. Translation: CSAFPGKSSYEQYF.